The subject of this entry is one TCR beta chain. The specificity of this receptor is unknown. Base qualities are not at hand, and no much larger clone is one base apart. After around eleven days of culture, CD4+ T cells were isolated with the EasySep CD4+ T cell isolation kit. Each participant got two doses of an mRNA SARS-CoV-2 vaccine, either BNT162b2 or mRNA-1273. Negative nucleocapsid antibody results before and after vaccination confirmed that the healthy vaccine recipients had no prior SARS-CoV-2 infection. Half of the culture medium was replaced with fresh IL-2-containing medium on days 3 and 7. Each peptide stimulation condition was cultured in triplicate wells unless otherwise noted. Using Ficoll-Paque Plus gradient centrifugation, PBMC were separated from whole blood and then either used fresh or cryopreserved at -140C. The QIAamp micro DNA kit was used to extract genomic DNA from the cultured CD4+ T cells.

The sample comes from a study of vaccination effects on CD4 cells after COVID-19 (dated by TCRdb to 2022 to 2024). Looking at the study overall: The ViraFEST assay stimulated PBMC with viral peptide pools and then used TCR sequencing to identify antigen-specific CD4+ T cell clonotypes by expansion. Post-vaccine samples across the study were collected a median of 72 days after the second dose, with a range of 14 to 241. Each well held roughly 2.2 million PBMC cultured in IMDM containing approximately 5% human AB serum, around 10 IU/ml IL-2 and gentamicin, along with around 9.4 ug/ml peptides. The study compared SARS-CoV-2 spike-specific CD4+ TCR repertoires before and after mRNA vaccination in COVID-19 convalescent patients and infection-naive vaccine recipients. The full study included 10 COVID-19 convalescent patients and several SARS-CoV-2-naive healthy vaccine recipients. Cultures from other donors in the study were sequenced with the Oncomine TCR Beta short-read assay on an Illumina iSeq 100. Beyond this particular receptor, the publication reports: Limitations of the study were the small number of convalescent patients and the absence of early post-infection timepoints. Among healthy vaccine recipients, nearly all vaccine-induced clones were SARS-CoV-2 mono-reactive, and only 1 of 255 was cross-reactive with common cold coronaviruses. Clones induced by infection and clones induced by vaccination both contracted markedly at late timepoints after vaccination, which fits with T cell responses waning over time.

The method was the immunoSEQ multiplex PCR assay. DNA from the cultured and isolated CD4+ T cells underwent TCR beta CDR3 sequencing. As for the authors' bioinformatics: The analysis removed non-productive TCR sequences, trimmed reads to the CDR3 region, and retained only CDR3s that were 7 or more amino acids long. Antigen-specific clonotypes were identified with the MANAFEST web app by comparing expansion in peptide wells against reference cultures. For clones to be considered positive, expansion at FDR<0.05 versus reference and all other wells, an odds ratio above 5, and a frequency above 0.1% in two replicate wells were required. A clonotype was called cross-reactive if it was significantly expanded both in SARS-CoV-2 spike wells and in at least one common cold coronavirus spike condition. Levenshtein distance calculated with the stringdist R package was used to assess CDR3 similarity, and unrooted trees were constructed with ape in R 3.6.1. The clones in this table, taken by TCRdb from immuneACCESS, are in-frame only. Not every clone is retained; where verified, under half of the shortfall comes from an unresolved V gene, and the cause of the rest is unknown. The V and J calls and the clone size are those of that table, but D and trimming were determined from the DNA. The sample data list some 30,000 clones, and around 69% of these were observed just once. The biggest ten clones account for 15% of the sample.

Measured from the cysteine to the phenylalanine, the CDR3 is 14 residues long. Of the read, only the CDR3 DNA is kept; its 42 bases are in frame from base 1. CDR1 and CDR2 are read off the germline V gene (reference sequence) as LNHDA and SQIVND. Trimming removed 6 bases from V and 4 bases from J, leaving 14 bases between the germline ends. Recombination joined TRBV19 with TRBJ2-3; TRBD1 could be the D gene, as 6 bases match. The specimen was CD4+ T cells from PBMCs cultured without peptide, collected after COVID-19 vaccination. This receptor was obtained from a human donor who received a COVID-19 vaccine. The CDR3 has the sequence CASRPTGTADTQYF. The DNA sequence reads TGTGCCAGTAGACCTACAGGGACCGCAGATACGCAGTATTTT.